This is a list of T cell receptor beta chains from one sample in a study of cytotoxic CD8 clonotypes in ibrutinib-treated CLL. Clones were read by immunoSEQ multiplex PCR, and TCRdb kept only the in-frame ones, dropping some. This sample has approximately 97,000 clones, with roughly three quarters found just once. Specimen: PBMCs, collected after 24 months of ibrutinib treatment. The receptor set was obtained from a human donor with chronic lymphocytic leukemia. CDR3s include the opening cysteine and the closing phenylalanine or tryptophan. A D gene is named only where the DNA matches it firmly. Size is omitted from some rows. Given values are once, few, many or a class for expanded clones.

clone_size,v_call,d_call,j_call,cdr3_nt,cdr3_aa
NA,TRBV28,NA,TRBJ2-5,TGTGCCAGCAGCTCCTCTGGGGACGGGGAGACCCAGTACTTC,CASSSSGDGETQYF
NA,TRBV2,TRBD2,TRBJ2-1,TGTGCCAGCAGTGGGGCCCTAGCGGGAGCTAATGAGCAGTTCTTC,CASSGALAGANEQFF
NA,TRBV7-3,NA,TRBJ2-3,TGTGCCAGCAGCTTACAAGCACTCTCGAGCACAGATACGCAGTATTTT,CASSLQALSSTDTQYF
NA,TRBV19,TRBD1,TRBJ1-3,TGTGCCAGTAGTCAGGACAGGGGTGGAAACACCATATATTTT,CASSQDRGGNTIYF
NA,TRBV7-9,TRBD1,TRBJ1-5,TGTGCCAGCAGCTTTGACAGGGATCAGCCCCAGCATTTT,CASSFDRDQPQHF
NA,TRBV5-1,TRBD1,TRBJ1-2,TGCGCCAGCAGCCCTACGACAGGGGAAAGTGGCTACACCTTC,CASSPTTGESGYTF
NA,TRBV2,NA,TRBJ1-3,TGTGCCAGCAGTGGACACGGAGTGGTATTCCCCATATATTTT,CASSGHGVVFPIYF
NA,TRBV9,NA,TRBJ1-1,TGTGCCAGCAGCAAATTGGGGAACAGGGTTGGGGCTTTCTTT,CASSKLGNRVGAFF
NA,TRBV11-2,NA,TRBJ2-5,TGTGCCAGCAGCTCGCCCCCGGAGGGCGGGGAGACCCAGTACTTC,CASSSPPEGGETQYF
NA,TRBV4-2,NA,TRBJ2-5,TGTGCCAGCAGCCCAGAACGTGGAGAGACCCAGTACTTC,CASSPERGETQYF
NA,TRBV18,TRBD1,TRBJ2-7,TGTGCCAGCTCACCACTCCAGGGGGCGACCTACGAGCAGTACTTC,CASSPLQGATYEQYF
NA,TRBV5-1,NA,TRBJ1-4,TGCGCCAGCAGCGTAGGGGATATTAATGAAAAACTGTTTTTT,CASSVGDINEKLFF
NA,TRBV30,NA,TRBJ1-2,TGTGCCTGGAGTGTACTCCGACCAGGACTTTCCTATGGCTACACCTTC,CAWSVLRPGLSYGYTF
NA,TRBV30,NA,TRBJ1-1,TGTGCCTGGAGAGAAAAAGGGGATTTAACTGAAGCTTTCTTT,CAWREKGDLTEAFF
NA,TRBV18,NA,TRBJ2-5,TGTGCCAGCTCATCCCAAGAGACCCAGTACTTC,CASSSQETQYF
NA,TRBV19,NA,TRBJ2-7,TGTGCCAGTAGTGGACAGCATATGAGCTCCTACGAGCAGTACTTC,CASSGQHMSSYEQYF
few,TRBV28,NA,TRBJ1-5,TGTGCCAGCAGTTCCTATCAGCCCCAGCATTTT,CASSSYQPQHF
NA,TRBV11-2,NA,TRBJ1-3,TGTGCCAGCAGCTTAGTAGCCGACCCGACGCTCTCTGGAAACACCATATATTTT,CASSLVADPTLSGNTIYF
once,TRBV7-9,TRBD1,TRBJ2-3,TGTGCCAGCGTCAGAGTAGCAGGGGGCGCAGATACGCAGTATTTT,CASVRVAGGADTQYF
medium-sized,TRBV11-2,TRBD1,TRBJ1-2,TGTGCCAGCAGCACTCCGGGACAGGTCTATGGCTACACCTTC,CASSTPGQVYGYTF
NA,TRBV5-4,NA,TRBJ2-6,TGTGCCAGCAGCCTACGGTCTGGGGCCAACGTCCTGACTTTC,CASSLRSGANVLTF
NA,TRBV27,TRBD1,TRBJ2-7,TGTGCCAGCACCTCCCCGGGACAGGGGGCCAAGCAGTACTTC,CASTSPGQGAKQYF
NA,TRBV4-1,TRBD1,TRBJ1-2,TGCGCCAGCAGCCCTCGCCAGGGGGACTATGGCTACACCTTC,CASSPRQGDYGYTF
few,TRBV6-6,TRBD1,TRBJ1-5,TGTGCCAGCAGTTGGACAGGGCCCCAGCCCCAGCATTTT,CASSWTGPQPQHF
NA,TRBV11-3,NA,TRBJ2-1,TGTGCCAGCAGCCCCCAAGGGAGCTCCTACAATGAGCAGTTCTTC,CASSPQGSSYNEQFF
NA,TRBV7-9,NA,TRBJ1-1,TGTGCCAGCAGCCTTCCACCCCATGGAGCCCTGAACACTGAAGCTTTCTTT,CASSLPPHGALNTEAFF
NA,TRBV18,NA,TRBJ2-6,TGTGCCAGCTCAAGACACCCAGGGGTTCCCCTCTCTGGGGCCAACGTCCTGACTTTC,CASSRHPGVPLSGANVLTF
NA,TRBV27,NA,TRBJ1-1,TGTGCCAGCAGTTATGAGGCGGCGAACACTGAAGCTTTCTTT,CASSYEAANTEAFF
NA,TRBV5-1,NA,TRBJ1-1,TGCGCCAGCAGCTTGGGGCCGCAGGGGAGGGAAGCTTTCTTT,CASSLGPQGREAFF
NA,TRBV30,NA,TRBJ2-1,TGTGCCTGGAGCCGGGCGTCCAATGAGCAGTTCTTC,CAWSRASNEQFF
NA,TRBV5-4,NA,TRBJ2-7,TGTGCCAGCAGCTTGGGTGGGGGGCAGTCCTACGAGCAGTACTTC,CASSLGGGQSYEQYF